This T cell receptor (beta chain) was sequenced during a study of blood T cell repertoires in COVID-19. Looking at the study overall: PBMCs, B-cell-depleted T cells, or T cells were the source of the cDNA or gDNA that made up the material.

This clone came up once. V shed 5 bases and J 10 bases; nucleotides not matched to a gene: 7. Germline V lookup: CDR1 MNHEY, CDR2 SVGAGI. The length of the CDR3 is 12 residues. Method: immunoSEQ multiplex PCR; TCRdb's copy keeps in-frame clones and lacks some. This table has roughly 250,000 clones, around 90% appearing once. The sequenced sample consisted of peripheral blood. The clonotype originates from a middle-aged woman with acute or convalescent COVID-19. V and J are TRBV6-5 and TRBJ1-1, with 7 bases lining up with TRBD1. For the CDR3, the DNA is TGTGCCAGCAGTAGACAGGGATCCGGAGCTTTCTTT. It translates to CASSRQGSGAFF.